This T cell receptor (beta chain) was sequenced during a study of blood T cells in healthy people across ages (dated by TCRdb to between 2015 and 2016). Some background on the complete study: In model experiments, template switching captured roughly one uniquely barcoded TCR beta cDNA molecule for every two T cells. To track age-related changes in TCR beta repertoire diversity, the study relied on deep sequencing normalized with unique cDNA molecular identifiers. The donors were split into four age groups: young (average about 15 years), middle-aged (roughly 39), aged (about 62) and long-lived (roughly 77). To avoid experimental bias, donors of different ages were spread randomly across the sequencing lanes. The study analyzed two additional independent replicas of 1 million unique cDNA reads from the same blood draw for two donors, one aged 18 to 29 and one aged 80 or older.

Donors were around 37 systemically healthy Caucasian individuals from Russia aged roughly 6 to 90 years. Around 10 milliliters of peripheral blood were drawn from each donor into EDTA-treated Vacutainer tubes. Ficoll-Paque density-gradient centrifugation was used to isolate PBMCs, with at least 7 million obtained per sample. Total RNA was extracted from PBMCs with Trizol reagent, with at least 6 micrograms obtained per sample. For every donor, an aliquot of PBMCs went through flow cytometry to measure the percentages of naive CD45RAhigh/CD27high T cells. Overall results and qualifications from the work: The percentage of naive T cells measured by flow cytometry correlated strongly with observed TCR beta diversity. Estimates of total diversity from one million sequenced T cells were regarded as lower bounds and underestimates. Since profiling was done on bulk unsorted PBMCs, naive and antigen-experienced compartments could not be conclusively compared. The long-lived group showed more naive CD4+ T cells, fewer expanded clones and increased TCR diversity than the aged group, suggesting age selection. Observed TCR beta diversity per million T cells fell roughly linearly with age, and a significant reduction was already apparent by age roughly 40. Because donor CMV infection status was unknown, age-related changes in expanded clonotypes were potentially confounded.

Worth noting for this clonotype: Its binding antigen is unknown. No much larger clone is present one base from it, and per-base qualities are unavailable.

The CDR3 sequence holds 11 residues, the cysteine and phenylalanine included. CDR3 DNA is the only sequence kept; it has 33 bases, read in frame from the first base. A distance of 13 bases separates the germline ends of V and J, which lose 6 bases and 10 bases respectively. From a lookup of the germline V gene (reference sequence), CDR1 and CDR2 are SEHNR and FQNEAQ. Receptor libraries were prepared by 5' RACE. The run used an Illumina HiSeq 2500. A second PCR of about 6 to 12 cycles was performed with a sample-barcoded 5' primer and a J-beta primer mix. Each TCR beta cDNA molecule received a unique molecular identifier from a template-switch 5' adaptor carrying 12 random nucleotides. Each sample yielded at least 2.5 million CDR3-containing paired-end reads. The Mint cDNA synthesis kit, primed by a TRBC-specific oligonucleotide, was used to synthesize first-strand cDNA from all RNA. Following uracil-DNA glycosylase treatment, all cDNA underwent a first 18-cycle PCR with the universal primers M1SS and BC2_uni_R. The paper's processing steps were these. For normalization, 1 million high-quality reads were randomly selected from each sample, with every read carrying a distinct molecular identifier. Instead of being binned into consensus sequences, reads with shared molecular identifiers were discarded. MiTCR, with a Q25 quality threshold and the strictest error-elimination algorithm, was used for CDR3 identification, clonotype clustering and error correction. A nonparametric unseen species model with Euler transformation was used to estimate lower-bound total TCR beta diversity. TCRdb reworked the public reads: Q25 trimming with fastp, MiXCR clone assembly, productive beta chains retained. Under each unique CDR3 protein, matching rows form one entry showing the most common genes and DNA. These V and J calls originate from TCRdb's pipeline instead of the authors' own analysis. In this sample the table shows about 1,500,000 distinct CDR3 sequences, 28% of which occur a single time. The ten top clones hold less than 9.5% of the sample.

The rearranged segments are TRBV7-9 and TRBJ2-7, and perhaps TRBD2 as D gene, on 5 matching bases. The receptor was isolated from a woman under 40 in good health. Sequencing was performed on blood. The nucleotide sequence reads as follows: TGTGCCAGCAGTTTTGGACTCAACCAGTACTTC. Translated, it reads CASSFGLNQYF.